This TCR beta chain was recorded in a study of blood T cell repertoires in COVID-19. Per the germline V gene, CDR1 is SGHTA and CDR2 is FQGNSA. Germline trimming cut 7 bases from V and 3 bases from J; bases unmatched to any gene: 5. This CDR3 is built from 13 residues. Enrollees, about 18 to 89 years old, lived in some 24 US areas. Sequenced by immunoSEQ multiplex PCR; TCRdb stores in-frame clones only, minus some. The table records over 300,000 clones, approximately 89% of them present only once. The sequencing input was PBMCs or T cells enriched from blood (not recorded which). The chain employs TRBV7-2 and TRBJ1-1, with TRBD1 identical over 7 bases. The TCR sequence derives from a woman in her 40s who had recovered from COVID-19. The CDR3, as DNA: TGTGCCAGCACTTCACAGGGGTACACTGAAGCTTTCTTT. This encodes CASTSQGYTEAFF.